The text below deals with one TCR beta chain. CDR1 is SGHNT, CDR2 YYREEE, per germline (reference sequence). The junction had 10 bases not matched to a gene; V was cut back by 4 bases and J by 5 bases. CDR3 length: 15 amino acids. These data are taken from a study of blood T cell repertoires in COVID-19. Overall study context: COVID-19 samples from acute and convalescent phases originated in the United States, Italy and Spain.

Per the study methods: How many nucleated cells were present was estimated from reference gene primer amplification. Some clones are missing from TCRdb's copy, which holds only in-frame ones; the method was immunoSEQ multiplex PCR. The V and J calls and the clone size are those of that table, but D and trimming were determined from the DNA. The data show over 200,000 clones, roughly 80% seen once. This chain uses TRBV5-4 with TRBJ2-7, with 9 bases aligning to TRBD1. Sequencing used peripheral blood. The TCR sequence derives from a woman of 80 years or more with acute or convalescent COVID-19. The CDR3 loop reads CASSTRDRVTDEQYF. DNA for the CDR3: TGTGCCAGCAGCACCCGGGACAGGGTGACGGACGAGCAGTACTTC.